This T cell receptor (beta chain) is from a study of beta chain features in type 1 diabetes. Study observations and caveats: Fewer junction insertions and more nucleotide deletions appeared in type 1 diabetes patients.

Isolated RNA was reverse transcribed in full, so expressed TCRB transcripts were sequenced. Sequenced by immunoSEQ multiplex PCR; TCRdb stores in-frame clones only, minus some. The top ten clones hold about 0.014% of a sample with approximately 300,000 clones, 9.5% to 11% of them seen once. Note on this clone: Its antigen is undetermined.

Germline V CDR1 and CDR2: MNHEY, SVGAGI. Trimming took 6 bases from V and 9 from J, leaving 15 bases between them. The CDR3 is made up of 13 amino acids. The material sequenced was naive CD4+ T cells from blood. This TCR was sampled from a woman aged 25-40 years in good health. This chain connects TRBV6-5 to TRBJ2-4; TRBD1 is a possible D gene (6 bases). DNA for the CDR3: TGTGCCAGCAGGAATGCAGGGGTTGCCATTCAGTACTTC. It encodes CASRNAGVAIQYF.